This T cell receptor beta chain is from a study of blood T cell repertoires in COVID-19. About the study: From the United States, Italy and Spain came samples of acute and convalescent COVID-19.

Cohort 3 donors were reported recovered after two negative PCRs, clearance, or symptom resolution. As handled by the study authors: Reference gene primers were amplified, and this amplification served to estimate nucleated cell counts. Sequencing used immunoSEQ multiplex PCR; TCRdb keeps in-frame clones, though not all of them. V, J and clone size are taken as reported in that table, and D and trimming were inferred from the DNA itself. Altogether around 250,000 clones are present, approximately 90% being singletons, with the ten largest covering roughly a sixth. The CDR3 is made up of 12 amino acids. Trimming removed 1 base from V and 15 bases from J, with 13 bases in between. CDR1 and CDR2 from the germline V gene are LNHDA and SQIVND (reference sequence).

The rearrangement joins TRBV19 to TRBJ2-1; D unresolved. This receptor was obtained from a man aged 18 to 35 who had recovered from COVID-19. Sequencing was done on a sample of PBMCs or T cells enriched from blood (not recorded which). The CDR3 bases are TGTGCCAGTAGTATAGGGTCTAGTTCCCCGTTCTTC. Encoded protein: CASSIGSSSPFF.